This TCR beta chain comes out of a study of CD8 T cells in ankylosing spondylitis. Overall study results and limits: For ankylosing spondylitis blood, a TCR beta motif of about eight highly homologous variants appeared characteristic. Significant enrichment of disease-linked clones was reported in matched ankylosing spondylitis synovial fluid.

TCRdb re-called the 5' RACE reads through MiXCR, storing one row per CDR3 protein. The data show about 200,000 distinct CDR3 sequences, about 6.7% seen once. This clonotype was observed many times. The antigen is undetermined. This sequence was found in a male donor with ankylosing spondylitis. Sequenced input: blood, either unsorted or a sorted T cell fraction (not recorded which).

The CDR3 region is CASAELTSFDYGYTF. In nucleotides, the CDR3 is TGTGCCAGCGCTGAATTAACCTCCTTCGACTATGGCTACACCTTC. J is TRBJ1-2 and V is TRBV7-9; D remains unclear. The CDR3 is made up of 15 amino acids. V was pared by 8 bases and J by 3 bases, with 19 bases between. CDR1 is SEHNR and CDR2 is FQNEAQ in the germline V gene (reference sequence). The variable domain in full, with the rest retrieved from reference TRBV7-9 and TRBJ1-2, is DTGVSQNPRHKITKRGQNVTFRCDPISEHNRLYWYRQTLGQGPEFLTYFQNEAQLEKSRLLSDRFSAERPKGSFSTLEIQRTEQGDSAMYLCASAELTSFDYGYTFGSGTRLTVV.